This entry describes one T cell receptor (beta chain). Its target antigen remains unknown. Per-base quality was not reported, and no clone a single base away is much larger than it. Whole blood was collected in K2EDTA tubes by collaborating institutions according to the institutions' own protocols. For TCRbeta analysis, collaborators shipped samples as frozen whole blood, isolated PBMCs, or DNA extracted from either of those sample types. Its CDR3 holds 14 amino acids, cysteine through phenylalanine. Just CDR3 DNA is preserved here, 42 bases in frame from base 1. From the germline V gene, CDR1 is MNHEY and CDR2 is SVGEGT. V loses 2 bases, J loses 2 bases, and the germline ends lie 10 bases apart. The data originate from a study of blood T cell repertoires in COVID-19 (dated by TCRdb to 2019 to 2021). At the level of the whole study: Collaborator samples came from the United States, Italy and Spain and covered acute and convalescent phases of COVID-19. A freely available public database, intended as a resource for researchers studying the immune response to SARS-CoV-2, is where the repertoires were released. Subjects who had been exposed to COVID-19, were actively infected with it, or had recovered from it provided the deeply sampled blood TCRbeta repertoires that made up the dataset. Sample metadata almost always included a de-identified subject ID, COVID-19 status, age in years and sex. Samples were obtained from the ongoing ImmuneRACE study (first 160 participants) and from over 1,000 subjects provided by 6 global collaborators. The material from the prospective study consisted of cDNA or gDNA derived from T cells, B-cell-depleted T cells, or PBMCs. HLA class I and class II types, where available, came from metadata supplied by the sample provider rather than from assay-based typing. Broader findings and caveats from the paper: Clinical and demographic metadata were provided uncurated, with the amount varying by source and participant.

The immunoSEQ Assay, a bias-controlled multiplex PCR, was used to amplify TCRbeta CDR3 regions from genomic DNA. In the paper's pipeline: Within the assay, amplification of reference gene primers was used to estimate how many nucleated cells each sample contained. To quantify the absolute abundance of each unique TCRbeta CDR3 rearrangement, sequence reads were collapsed and filtered. Productive Simpson clonality was computed per sample as the square root of Simpson's diversity index over productive rearrangements. TCRdb re-hosts the immuneACCESS table, in-frame sequences only. Its copies lack some clones; in the studies checked, an unresolved V gene accounts for under half of them, and the cause for the rest is not known. V and J calls and clone size are those listed in that table; D and trimming were worked out from the DNA. The sample profile shows 300,000 to 350,000 clones; around 83% of them were found once. 2.5% to 3.5% of the sample rests with the top ten.

Specimen: peripheral blood. This receptor was obtained from a man aged 25 to 40 with active or convalescent COVID-19. Here the chain combines TRBV6-2 or TRBV6-3 and TRBJ2-7, and possibly TRBD2, on 6 matching bases. The DNA sequence is as follows: TGTGCCAGCAGTTACCCTAGACTAGCCTACGAGCAGTACTTC. Translated, it gives CASSYPRLAYEQYF.